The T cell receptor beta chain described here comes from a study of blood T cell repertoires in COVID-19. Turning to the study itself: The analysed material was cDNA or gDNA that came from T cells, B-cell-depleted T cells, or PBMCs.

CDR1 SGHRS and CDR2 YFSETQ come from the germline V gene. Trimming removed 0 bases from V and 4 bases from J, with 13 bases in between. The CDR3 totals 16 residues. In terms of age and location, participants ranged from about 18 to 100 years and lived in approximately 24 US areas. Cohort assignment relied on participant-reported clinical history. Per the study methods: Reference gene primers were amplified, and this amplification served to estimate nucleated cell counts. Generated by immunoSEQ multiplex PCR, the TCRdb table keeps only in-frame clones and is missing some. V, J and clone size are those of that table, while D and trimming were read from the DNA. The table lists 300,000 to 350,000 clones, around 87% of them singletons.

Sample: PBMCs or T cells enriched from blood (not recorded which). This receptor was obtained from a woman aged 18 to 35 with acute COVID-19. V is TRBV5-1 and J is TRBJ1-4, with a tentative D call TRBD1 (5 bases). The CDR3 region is CASSLDVQGDNEKLFF. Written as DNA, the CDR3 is TGCGCCAGCAGCTTGGATGTGCAGGGCGATAATGAAAAACTGTTTTTT.